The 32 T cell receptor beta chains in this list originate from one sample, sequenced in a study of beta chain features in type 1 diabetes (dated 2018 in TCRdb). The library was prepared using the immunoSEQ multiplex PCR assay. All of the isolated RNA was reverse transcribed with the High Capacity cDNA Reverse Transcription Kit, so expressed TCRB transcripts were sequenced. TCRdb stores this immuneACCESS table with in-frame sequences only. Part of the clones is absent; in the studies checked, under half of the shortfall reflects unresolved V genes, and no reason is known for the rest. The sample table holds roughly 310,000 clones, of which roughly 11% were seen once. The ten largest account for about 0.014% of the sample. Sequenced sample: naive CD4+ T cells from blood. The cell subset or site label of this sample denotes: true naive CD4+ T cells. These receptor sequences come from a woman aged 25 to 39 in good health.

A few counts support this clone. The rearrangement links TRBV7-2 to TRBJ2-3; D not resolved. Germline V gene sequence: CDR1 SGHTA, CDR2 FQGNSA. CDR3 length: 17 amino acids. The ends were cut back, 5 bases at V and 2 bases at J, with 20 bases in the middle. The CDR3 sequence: CASSDRRAQQLTDTQYF. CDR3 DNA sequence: TGTGCCAGCAGCGACCGCAGAGCCCAACAGCTCACAGATACGCAGTATTTT.

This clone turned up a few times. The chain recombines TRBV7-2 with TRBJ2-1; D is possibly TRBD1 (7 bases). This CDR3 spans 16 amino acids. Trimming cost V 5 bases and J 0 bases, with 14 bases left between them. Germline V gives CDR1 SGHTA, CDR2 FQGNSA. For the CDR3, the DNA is TGTGCCAGCAGCCCAAACAGGGGAGGCTCCTACAATGAGCAGTTCTTC. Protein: CASSPNRGGSYNEQFF.

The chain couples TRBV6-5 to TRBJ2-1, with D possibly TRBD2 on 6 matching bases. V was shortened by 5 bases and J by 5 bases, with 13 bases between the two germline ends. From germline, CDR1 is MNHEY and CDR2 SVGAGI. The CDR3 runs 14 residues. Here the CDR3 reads CASSRRGFNNEQFF. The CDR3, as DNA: TGTGCCAGCAGTAGACGGGGGTTTAACAATGAGCAGTTCTTC.

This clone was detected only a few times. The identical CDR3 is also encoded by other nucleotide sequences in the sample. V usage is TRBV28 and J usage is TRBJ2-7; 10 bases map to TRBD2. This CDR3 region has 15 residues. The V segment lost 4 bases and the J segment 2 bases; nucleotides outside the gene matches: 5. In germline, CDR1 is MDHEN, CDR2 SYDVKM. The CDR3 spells CASSSPSGSAYEQYF. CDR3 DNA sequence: TGTGCCAGCAGTTCACCTAGCGGGAGTGCCTACGAGCAGTACTTC.

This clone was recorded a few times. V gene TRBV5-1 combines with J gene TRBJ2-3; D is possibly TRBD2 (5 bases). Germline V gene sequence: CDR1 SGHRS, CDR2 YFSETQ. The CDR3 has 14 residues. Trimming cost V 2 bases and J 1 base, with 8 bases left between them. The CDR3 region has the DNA TGCGCCAGCAGCTTATGGGGAGGCACAGATACGCAGTATTTT. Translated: CASSLWGGTDTQYF.

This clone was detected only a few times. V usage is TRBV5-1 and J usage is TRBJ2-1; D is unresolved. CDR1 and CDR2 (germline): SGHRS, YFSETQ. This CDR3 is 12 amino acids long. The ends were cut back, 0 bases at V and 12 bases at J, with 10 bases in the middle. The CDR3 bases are TGCGCCAGCAGCTTGGACCTTCCGGGGCAGTTCTTC. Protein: CASSLDLPGQFF.

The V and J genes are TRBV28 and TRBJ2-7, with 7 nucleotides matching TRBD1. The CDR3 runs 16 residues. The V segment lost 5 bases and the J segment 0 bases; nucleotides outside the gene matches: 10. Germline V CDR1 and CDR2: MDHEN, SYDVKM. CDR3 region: CASSPTPGQSSYEQYF. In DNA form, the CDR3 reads TGTGCCAGCAGTCCCACCCCGGGACAGAGCTCCTACGAGCAGTACTTC.

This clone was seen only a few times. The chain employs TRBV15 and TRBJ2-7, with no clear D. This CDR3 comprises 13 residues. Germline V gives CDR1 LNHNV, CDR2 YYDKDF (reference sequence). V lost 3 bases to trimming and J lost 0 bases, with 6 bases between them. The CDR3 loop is CATSRYSSYEQYF. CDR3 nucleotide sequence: TGTGCCACCAGCAGGTACAGCTCCTACGAGCAGTACTTC.

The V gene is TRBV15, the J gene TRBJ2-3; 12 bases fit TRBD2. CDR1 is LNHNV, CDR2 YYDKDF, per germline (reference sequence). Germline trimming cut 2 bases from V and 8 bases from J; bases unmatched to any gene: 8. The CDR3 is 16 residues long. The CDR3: CATSRPLAGGRSTQYF. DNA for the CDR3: TGTGCCACCAGCAGACCACTAGCGGGAGGTCGGTCTACGCAGTATTTT.

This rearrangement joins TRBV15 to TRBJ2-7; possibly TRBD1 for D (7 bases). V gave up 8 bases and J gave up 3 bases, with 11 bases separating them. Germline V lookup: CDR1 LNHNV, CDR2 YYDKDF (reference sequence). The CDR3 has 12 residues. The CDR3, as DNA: TGTGCCACCGGAGGGGGCTTCTACGAGCAGTACTTC. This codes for CATGGGFYEQYF.

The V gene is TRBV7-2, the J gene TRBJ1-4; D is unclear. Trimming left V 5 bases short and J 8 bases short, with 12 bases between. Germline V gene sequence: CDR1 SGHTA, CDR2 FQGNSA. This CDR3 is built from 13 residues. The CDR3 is CASSAGLKEKLFF. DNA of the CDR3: TGTGCCAGCAGCGCAGGATTAAAGGAAAAACTGTTTTTT.

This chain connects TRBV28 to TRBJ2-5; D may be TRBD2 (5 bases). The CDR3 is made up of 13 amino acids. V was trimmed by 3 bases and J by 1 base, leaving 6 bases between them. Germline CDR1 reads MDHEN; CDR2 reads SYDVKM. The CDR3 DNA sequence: TGTGCCAGCAGTTTGGACTTCCAAGAGACCCAGTACTTC. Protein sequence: CASSLDFQETQYF.

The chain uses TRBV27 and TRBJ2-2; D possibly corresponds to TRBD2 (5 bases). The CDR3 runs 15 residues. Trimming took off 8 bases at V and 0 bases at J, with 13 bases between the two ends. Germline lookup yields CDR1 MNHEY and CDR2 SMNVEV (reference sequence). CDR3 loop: CASPAPAANTGELFF. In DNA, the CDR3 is TGTGCCAGCCCCGCTCCAGCGGCGAACACCGGGGAGCTGTTTTTT.

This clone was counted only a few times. The CDR3 protein is CASSQGDRDQETQYF. The CDR3 DNA follows: TGCGCCAGCAGCCAAGGGGACAGGGATCAAGAGACCCAGTACTTC. The chain carries TRBV4-3 and TRBJ2-5, with 9 bases lining up with TRBD1. Germline V CDR1 and CDR2: LGHNA, YSLEER. The junction had 2 bases not matched to a gene; V was cut back by 1 base and J by 2 bases. The CDR3 length is 15 residues.

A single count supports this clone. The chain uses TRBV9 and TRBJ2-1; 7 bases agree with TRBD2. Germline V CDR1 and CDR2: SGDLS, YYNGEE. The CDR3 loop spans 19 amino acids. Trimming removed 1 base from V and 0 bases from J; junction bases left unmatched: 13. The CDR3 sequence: CASSVTGGIGRSSYNEQFF. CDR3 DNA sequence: TGTGCCAGCAGCGTAACGGGCGGGATCGGGAGGAGCTCCTACAATGAGCAGTTCTTC. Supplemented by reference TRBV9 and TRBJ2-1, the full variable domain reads DSGVTQTPKHLITATGQRVTLRCSPRSGDLSVYWYQQSLDQGLQFLIQYYNGEERAKGNILERFSAQQFPDLHSELNLSSLELGDSALYFCASSVTGGIGRSSYNEQFFGPGTRLTVL.

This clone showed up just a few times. The CDR3 nucleotides read TGTGCCAGCAGCACTGGACTAGCGGGAGGCTCCTACGAGCAGTACTTC. Protein product: CASSTGLAGGSYEQYF. The chain is built from TRBV7-6 and TRBJ2-7; 14 bases match TRBD2. The germline CDR1 and CDR2 sequences are SGHVS and FNYEAQ. The CDR3 has 16 amino acids. J was trimmed by 0 bases and V by 5 bases; bases with no gene match: 3.

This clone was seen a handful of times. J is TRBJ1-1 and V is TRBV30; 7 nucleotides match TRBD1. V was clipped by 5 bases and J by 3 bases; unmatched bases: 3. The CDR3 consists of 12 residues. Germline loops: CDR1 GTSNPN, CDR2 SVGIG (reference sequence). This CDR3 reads CAWAGQYTEAFF. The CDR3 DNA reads TGTGCCTGGGCGGGACAGTACACTGAAGCTTTCTTT.

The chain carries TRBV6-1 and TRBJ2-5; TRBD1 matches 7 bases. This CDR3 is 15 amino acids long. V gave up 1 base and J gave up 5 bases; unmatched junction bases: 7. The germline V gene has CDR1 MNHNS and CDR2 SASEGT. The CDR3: CASSEGQGDWETQYF. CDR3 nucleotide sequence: TGTGCCAGCAGTGAAGGGCAGGGGGATTGGGAGACCCAGTACTTC.

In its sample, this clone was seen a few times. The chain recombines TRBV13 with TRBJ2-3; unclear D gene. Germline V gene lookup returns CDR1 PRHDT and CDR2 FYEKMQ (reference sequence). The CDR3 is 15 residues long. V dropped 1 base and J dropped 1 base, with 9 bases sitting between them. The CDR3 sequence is CASSLVRQGTDTQYF. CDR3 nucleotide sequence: TGTGCCAGCAGCTTAGTTCGCCAGGGCACAGATACGCAGTATTTT.

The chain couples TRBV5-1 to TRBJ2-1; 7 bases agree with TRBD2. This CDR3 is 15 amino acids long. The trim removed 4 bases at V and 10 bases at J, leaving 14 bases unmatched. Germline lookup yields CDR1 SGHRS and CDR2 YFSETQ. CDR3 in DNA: TGCGCCAGCAGCAGAACGAGCGGGGCCGTAACGGAGCAGTTCTTC. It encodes CASSRTSGAVTEQFF.

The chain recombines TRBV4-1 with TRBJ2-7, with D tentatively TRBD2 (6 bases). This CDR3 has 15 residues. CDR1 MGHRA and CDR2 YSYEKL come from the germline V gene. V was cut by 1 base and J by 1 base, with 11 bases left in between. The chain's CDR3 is CASSQVEGLSYEQYF. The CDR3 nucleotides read TGCGCCAGCAGCCAAGTGGAGGGGCTTTCCTACGAGCAGTACTTC.

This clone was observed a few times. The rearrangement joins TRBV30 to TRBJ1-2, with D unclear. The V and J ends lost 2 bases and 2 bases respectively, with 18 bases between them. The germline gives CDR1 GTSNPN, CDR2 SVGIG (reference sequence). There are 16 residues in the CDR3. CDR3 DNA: TGTGCCTGGAGTAACCCTTTGAAGACAACAAACTATGGCTACACCTTC. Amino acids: CAWSNPLKTTNYGYTF.

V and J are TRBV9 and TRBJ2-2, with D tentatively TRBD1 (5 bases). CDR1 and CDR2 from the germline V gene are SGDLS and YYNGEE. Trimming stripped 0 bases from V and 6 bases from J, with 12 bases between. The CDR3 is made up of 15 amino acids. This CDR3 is CASSVEGYRSGELFF. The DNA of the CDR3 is TGTGCCAGCAGCGTAGAGGGGTATCGCTCCGGGGAGCTGTTTTTT.

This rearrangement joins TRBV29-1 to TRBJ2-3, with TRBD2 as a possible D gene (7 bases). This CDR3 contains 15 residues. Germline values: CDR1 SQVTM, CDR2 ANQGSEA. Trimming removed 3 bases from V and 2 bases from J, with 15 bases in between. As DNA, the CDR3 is TGCAGCGTTGACCGGGGGGCCCCTCTCACAGATACGCAGTATTTT. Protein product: CSVDRGAPLTDTQYF.

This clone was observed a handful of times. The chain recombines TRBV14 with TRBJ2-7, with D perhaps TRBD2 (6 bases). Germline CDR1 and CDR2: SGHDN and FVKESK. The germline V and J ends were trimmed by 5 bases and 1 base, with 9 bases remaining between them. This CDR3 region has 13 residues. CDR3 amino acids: CASSKLASYEQYF. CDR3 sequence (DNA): TGTGCCAGCAGCAAACTAGCTTCCTACGAGCAGTACTTC.

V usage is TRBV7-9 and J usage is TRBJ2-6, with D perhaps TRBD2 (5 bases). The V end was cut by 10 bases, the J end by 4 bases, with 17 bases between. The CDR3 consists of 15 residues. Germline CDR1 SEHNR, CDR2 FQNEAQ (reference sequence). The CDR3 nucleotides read TGTGCCACCCCGGGTATAGCGTTGGGGGCCAACGTCCTGACTTTC. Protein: CATPGIALGANVLTF.

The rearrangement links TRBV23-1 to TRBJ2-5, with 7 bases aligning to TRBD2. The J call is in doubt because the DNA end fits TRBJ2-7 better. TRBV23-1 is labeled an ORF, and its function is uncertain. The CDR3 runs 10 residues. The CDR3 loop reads CAGREYEQYF. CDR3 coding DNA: TGCGCCGGGAGGGAATACGAGCAGTACTTC.

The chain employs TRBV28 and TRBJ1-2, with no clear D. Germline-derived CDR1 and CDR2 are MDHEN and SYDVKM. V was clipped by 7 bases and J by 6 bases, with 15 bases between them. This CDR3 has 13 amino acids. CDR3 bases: TGTGCCAGCATCTCTTTCCCGGGAAATGGCTACACCTTC. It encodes CASISFPGNGYTF.

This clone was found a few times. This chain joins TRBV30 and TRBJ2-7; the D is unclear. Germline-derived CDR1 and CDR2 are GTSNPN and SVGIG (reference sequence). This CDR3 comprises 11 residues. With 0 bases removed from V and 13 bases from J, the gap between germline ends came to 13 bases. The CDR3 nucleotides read TGTGCCTGGAGTGTACAACAGATGCATTACTTC. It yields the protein CAWSVQQMHYF.

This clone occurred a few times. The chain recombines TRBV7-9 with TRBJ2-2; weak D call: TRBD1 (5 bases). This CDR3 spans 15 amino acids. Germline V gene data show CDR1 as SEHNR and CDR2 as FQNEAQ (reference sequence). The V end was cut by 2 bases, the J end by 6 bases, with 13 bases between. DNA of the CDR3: TGTGCCAGCAGCTTATTGGCAGGGTCGGCCGGGGAGCTGTTTTTT. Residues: CASSLLAGSAGELFF.

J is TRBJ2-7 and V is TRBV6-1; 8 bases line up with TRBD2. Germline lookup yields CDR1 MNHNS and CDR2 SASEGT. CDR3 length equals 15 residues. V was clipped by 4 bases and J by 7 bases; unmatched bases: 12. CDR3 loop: CASSAVERERREQYF. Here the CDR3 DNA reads TGTGCCAGCAGTGCGGTCGAGCGGGAGCGGCGGGAGCAGTACTTC.

CDR3 bases: TGTGCCTGGAGTGTAGCCCTGGACGGGAATAGCAATCAGCCCCAGCATTTT. Amino acid sequence: CAWSVALDGNSNQPQHF. The rearrangement joins TRBV30 to TRBJ1-5; D gene unclear. The CDR3 has 17 residues. Germline V lookup: CDR1 GTSNPN, CDR2 SVGIG (reference sequence). The ends were cut back, 0 bases at V and 0 bases at J, with 15 bases in the middle.